This T cell receptor beta chain was recovered during a study of shared clonotypes between healthy human individuals. There were no recent acute infections or vaccinations among the donors, who were healthy HIV-negative adults. As concerns this clone: Its specificity is unknown. This CDR3 is also generated by other DNA sequences in the sample.

Overall study results and limits: Incomplete sequencing of sorted subsets was indicated by rarefaction despite large depth. Donor clonotype sharing was expected to depend on sequencing depth.

It was across several immunoSEQ plates that each subset's genomic DNA was evenly split. The method was immunoSEQ multiplex PCR; TCRdb's version includes in-frame clones alone and lacks a portion of them. This sample yields more than 2,000,000 clones, of which approximately 93% are seen a single time; under 0.45% belongs to the top ten. This sequence originates from a man between 18 and 29 years old in good health. Some clones in this sample may be carry-over from other donors' samples. Material for sequencing was naive CD4+ T cells from PBMCs. The subset here: CD45RA+ positively selected.

CDR3 sequence: CASSLGGSSYNEQFF. The CDR3, as DNA: TGTGCCAGCAGCTTGGGGGGCAGCTCCTACAATGAGCAGTTCTTC. The chain links TRBV11-2 to TRBJ2-1; D may match TRBD1 or TRBD2 (6 bases each). From germline, CDR1 is SGHAT and CDR2 FQNNGV. This CDR3 contains 15 residues. Trimming cost V 3 bases and J 0 bases, with 9 bases left between them.